Below, one T cell receptor beta chain is given with its context. Its matching antigen is unknown. The data originate from a study of early T cells in non-severe SARS-CoV-2 infection. Study-wide context: The sequenced material was bulk RNA from unsorted whole blood, and its chains were unpaired.

Notes on the study in general: Missing private and CD4 specificities, VDJdb matching favored anti-spike CD8 responses.

As part of library construction, unique molecular identifiers were attached to individual cDNA molecules. MiXCR, run by TCRdb on the 5' RACE reads, gives a single entry per CDR3 protein. The sample includes just under 65,000 distinct CDR3 sequences, about an eighth of them seen just once. Trimming left V 3 bases short and J 1 base short, with 10 bases between. This CDR3 contains 15 residues. The rearrangement links TRBV12-3 or TRBV12-4 to TRBJ2-1; TRBD2 might be the D (6 bases). This sequence originates from an adult who was a healthcare worker with PCR-confirmed SARS-CoV-2 infection or an uninfected control (not recorded which). Sequenced material: whole blood. CDR3 residues: CASSLRRGSYNEQFF. In DNA form, the CDR3 reads TGTGCCAGCAGTTTGCGGCGGGGATCCTACAATGAGCAGTTCTTC.